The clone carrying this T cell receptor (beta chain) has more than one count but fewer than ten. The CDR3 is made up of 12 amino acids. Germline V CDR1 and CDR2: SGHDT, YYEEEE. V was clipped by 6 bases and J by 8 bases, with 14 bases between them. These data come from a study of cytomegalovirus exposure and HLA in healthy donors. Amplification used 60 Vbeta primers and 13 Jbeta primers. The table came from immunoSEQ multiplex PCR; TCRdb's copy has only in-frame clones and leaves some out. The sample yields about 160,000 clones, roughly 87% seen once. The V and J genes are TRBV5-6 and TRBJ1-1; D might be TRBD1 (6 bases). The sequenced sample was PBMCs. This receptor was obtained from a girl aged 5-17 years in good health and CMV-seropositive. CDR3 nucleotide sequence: TGTGCCAGCACCCTCGGGGGGACAGAAGCTTTCTTT. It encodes CASTLGGTEAFF.